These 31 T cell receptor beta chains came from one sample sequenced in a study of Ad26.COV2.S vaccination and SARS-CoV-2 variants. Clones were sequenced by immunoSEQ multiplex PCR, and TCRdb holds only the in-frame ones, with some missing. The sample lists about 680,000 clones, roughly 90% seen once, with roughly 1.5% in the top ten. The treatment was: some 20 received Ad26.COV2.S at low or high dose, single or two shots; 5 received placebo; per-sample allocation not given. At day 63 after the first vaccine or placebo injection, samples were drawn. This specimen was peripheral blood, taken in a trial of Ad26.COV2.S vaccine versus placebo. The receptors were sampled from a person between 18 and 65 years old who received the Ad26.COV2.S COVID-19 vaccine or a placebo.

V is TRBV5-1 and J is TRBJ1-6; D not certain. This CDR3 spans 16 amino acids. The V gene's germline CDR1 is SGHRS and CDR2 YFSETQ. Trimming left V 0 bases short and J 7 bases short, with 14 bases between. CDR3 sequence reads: CASSLAYRQRNSPLHF. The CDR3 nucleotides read TGCGCCAGCAGCTTGGCCTACCGTCAGAGGAATTCACCCCTCCACTTT. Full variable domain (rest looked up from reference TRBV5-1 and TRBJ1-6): KAGVTQTPRYLIKTRGQQVTLSCSPISGHRSVSWYQQTPGQGLQFLFEYFSETQRNKGNFPGRFSGRQFSNSRSEMNVSTLELGDSALYLCASSLAYRQRNSPLHFGNGTRLTVT.

CDR3 in amino acids: CASSPRGRNTQYF. CDR3 in DNA: TGTGCCAGCAGTCCAAGAGGTAGAAATACGCAGTATTTT. This chain links TRBV6-5 with TRBJ2-3; D is undetermined. This CDR3 has 13 amino acids. With 5 bases removed from V and 7 bases from J, the gap between germline ends came to 13 bases. From germline, CDR1 is MNHEY and CDR2 SVGAGI.

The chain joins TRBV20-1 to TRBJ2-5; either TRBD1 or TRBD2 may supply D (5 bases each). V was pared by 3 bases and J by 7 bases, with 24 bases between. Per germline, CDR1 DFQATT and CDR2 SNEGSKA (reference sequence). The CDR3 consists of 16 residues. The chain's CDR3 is CSASTGVRGSVGTQYF. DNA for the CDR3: TGCAGTGCTAGTACCGGGGTGAGGGGCTCGGTGGGGACCCAGTACTTC.

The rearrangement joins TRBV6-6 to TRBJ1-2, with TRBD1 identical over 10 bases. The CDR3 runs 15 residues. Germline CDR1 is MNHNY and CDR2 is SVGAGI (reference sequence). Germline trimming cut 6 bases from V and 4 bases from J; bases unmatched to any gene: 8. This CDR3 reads CASSSTGGEGYGYTF. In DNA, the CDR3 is TGTGCCAGCAGCTCGACAGGGGGCGAGGGCTATGGCTACACCTTC.

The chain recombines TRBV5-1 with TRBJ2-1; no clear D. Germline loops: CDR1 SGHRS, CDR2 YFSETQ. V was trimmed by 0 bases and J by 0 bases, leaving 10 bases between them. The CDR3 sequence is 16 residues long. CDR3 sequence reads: CASSLATRSSYNEQFF. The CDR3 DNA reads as TGCGCCAGCAGCTTGGCTACGAGGAGCTCCTACAATGAGCAGTTCTTC.

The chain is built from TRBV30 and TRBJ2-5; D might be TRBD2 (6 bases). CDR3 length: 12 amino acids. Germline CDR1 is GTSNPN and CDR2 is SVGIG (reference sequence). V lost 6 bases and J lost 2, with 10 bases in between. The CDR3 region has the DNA TGTGCCTGCCACGGGAGTCAAGAGACCCAGTACTTC. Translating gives CACHGSQETQYF.

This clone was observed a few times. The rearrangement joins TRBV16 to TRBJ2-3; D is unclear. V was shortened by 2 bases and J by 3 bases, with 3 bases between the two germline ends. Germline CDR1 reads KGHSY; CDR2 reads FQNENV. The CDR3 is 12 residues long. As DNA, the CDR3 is TGTGCCAGCAGCCAAAGGACAGATACGCAGTATTTT. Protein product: CASSQRTDTQYF.

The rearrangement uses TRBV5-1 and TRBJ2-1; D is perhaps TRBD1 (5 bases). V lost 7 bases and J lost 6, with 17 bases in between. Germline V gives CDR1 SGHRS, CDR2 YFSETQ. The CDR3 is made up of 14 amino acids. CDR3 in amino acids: CASYGGHPANEQFF. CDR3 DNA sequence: TGCGCCAGCTACGGCGGACATCCGGCCAATGAGCAGTTCTTC.

This CDR3 is CASSLRLWGHVSDTQYF. The CDR3 nucleotides read TGTGCCAGCAGCCTTCGCCTGTGGGGGCACGTCAGTGATACGCAGTATTTT. The chain links TRBV7-2 to TRBJ2-3; TRBD1 is a possible D gene (6 bases). This CDR3 region has 17 residues. The germline V and J ends were trimmed by 5 bases and 6 bases, with 24 bases remaining between them. Germline V gene data show CDR1 as SGHTA and CDR2 as FQGNSA.

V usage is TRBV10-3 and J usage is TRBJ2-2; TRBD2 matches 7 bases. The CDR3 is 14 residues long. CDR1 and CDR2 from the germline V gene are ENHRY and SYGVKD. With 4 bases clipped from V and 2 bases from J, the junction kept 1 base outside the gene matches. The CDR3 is CAISGDYNTGELFF. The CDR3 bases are TGTGCCATCAGTGGGGACTACAACACCGGGGAGCTGTTTTTT.

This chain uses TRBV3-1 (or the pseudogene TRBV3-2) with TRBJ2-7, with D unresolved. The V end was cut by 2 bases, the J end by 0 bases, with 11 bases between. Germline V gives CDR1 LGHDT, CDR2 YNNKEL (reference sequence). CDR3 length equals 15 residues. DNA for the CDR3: TGTGCCAGCAGCCAAACCAGTTGGGGCTCCTACGAGCAGTACTTC. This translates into CASSQTSWGSYEQYF.

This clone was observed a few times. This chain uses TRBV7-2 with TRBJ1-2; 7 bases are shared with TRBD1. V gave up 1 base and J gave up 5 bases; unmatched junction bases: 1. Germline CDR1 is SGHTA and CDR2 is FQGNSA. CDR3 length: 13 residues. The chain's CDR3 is CASSLVGQYGYTF. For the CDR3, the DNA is TGTGCCAGCAGCTTAGTGGGACAGTATGGCTACACCTTC. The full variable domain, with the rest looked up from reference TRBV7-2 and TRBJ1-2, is GAGVSQSPSNKVTEKGKDVELRCDPISGHTALYWYRQSLGQGLEFLIYFQGNSAPDKSGLPSDRFSAERTGGSVSTLTIQRTQQEDSAVYLCASSLVGQYGYTFGSGTRLTVV.

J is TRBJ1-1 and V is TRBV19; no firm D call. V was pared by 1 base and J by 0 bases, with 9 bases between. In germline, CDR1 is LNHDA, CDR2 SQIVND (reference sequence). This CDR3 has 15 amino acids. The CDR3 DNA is TGTGCCAGTAGTATAGGGGAGGAGATGAACACTGAAGCTTTCTTT. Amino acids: CASSIGEEMNTEAFF.

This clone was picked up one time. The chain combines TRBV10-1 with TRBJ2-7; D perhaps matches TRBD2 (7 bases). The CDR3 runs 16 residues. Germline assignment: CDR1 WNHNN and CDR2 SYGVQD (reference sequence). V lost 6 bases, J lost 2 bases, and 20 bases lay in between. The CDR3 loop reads CASRGLRQARAYEQYF. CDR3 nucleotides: TGCGCCAGCAGGGGACTACGACAGGCTCGGGCCTACGAGCAGTACTTC.

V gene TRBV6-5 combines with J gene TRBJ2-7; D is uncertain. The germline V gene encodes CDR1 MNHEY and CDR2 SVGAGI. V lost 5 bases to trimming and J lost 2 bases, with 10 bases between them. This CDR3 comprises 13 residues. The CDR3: CASSPGHPYEQYF. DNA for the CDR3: TGTGCCAGCAGTCCCGGGCACCCCTACGAGCAGTACTTC.

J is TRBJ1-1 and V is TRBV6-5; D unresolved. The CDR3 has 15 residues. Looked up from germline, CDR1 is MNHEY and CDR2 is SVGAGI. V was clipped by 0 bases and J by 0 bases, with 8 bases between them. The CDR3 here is CASSYSDVMNTEAFF. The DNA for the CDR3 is TGTGCCAGCAGTTACTCGGATGTAATGAACACTGAAGCTTTCTTT.

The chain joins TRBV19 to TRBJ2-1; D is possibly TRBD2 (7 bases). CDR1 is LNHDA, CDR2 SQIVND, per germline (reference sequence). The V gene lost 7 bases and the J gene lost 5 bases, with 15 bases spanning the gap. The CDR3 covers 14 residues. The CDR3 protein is CASIGREGDNEQFF. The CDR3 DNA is TGTGCCAGTATAGGGAGGGAGGGGGACAATGAGCAGTTCTTC. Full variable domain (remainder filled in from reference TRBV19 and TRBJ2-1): DGGITQSPKYLFRKEGQNVTLSCEQNLNHDAMYWYRQDPGQGLRLIYYSQIVNDFQKGDIAEGYSVSREKKESFPLTVTSAQKNPTAFYLCASIGREGDNEQFFGPGTRLTVL.

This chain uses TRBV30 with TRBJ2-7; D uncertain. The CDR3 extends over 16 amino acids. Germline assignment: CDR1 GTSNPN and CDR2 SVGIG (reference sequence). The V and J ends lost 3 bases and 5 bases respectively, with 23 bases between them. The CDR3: CAWRYPPGQRGHEQYF. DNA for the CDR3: TGTGCCTGGAGGTACCCACCCGGGCAGAGAGGCCACGAGCAGTACTTC.

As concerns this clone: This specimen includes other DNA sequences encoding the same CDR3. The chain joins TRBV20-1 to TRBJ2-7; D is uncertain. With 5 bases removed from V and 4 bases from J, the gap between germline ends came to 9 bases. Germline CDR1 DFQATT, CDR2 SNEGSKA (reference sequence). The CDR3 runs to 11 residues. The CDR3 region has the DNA TGCAGTGCTTCTCGGAGTTACGAGCAGTACTTC. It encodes CSASRSYEQYF.

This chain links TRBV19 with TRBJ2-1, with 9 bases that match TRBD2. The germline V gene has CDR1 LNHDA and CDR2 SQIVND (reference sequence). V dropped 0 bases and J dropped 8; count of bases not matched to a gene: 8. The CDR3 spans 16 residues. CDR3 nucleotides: TGTGCCAGTAGTATAGATCTCGGGACTAGCATCGATGAGCAGTTCTTC. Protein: CASSIDLGTSIDEQFF.

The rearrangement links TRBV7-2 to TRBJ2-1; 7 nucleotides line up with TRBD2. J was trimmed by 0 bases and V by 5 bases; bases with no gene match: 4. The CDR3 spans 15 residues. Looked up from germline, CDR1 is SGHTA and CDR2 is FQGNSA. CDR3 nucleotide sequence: TGTGCCAGCAGCCAGAGCGGGACCTCCTACAATGAGCAGTTCTTC. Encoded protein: CASSQSGTSYNEQFF.

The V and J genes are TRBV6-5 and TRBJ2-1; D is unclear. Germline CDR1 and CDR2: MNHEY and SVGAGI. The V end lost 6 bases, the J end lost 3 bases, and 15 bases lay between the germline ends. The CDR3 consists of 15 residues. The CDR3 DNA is TGTGCCAGCAGCAGGAATCGGGTTCTCTACAATGAGCAGTTCTTC. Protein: CASSRNRVLYNEQFF.

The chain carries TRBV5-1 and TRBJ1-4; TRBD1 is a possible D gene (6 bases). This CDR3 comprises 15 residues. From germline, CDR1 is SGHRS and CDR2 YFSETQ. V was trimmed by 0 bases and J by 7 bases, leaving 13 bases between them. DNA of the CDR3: TGCGCCAGCAGCTTGGACAGGGTGGGGCGTGAAAAACTGTTTTTT. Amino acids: CASSLDRVGREKLFF.

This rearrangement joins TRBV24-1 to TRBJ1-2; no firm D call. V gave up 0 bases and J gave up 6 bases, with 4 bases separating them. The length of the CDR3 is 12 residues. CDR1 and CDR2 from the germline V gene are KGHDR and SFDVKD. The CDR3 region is CATSDLMDGYTF. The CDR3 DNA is TGTGCCACCAGTGATTTGATGGATGGCTACACCTTC.

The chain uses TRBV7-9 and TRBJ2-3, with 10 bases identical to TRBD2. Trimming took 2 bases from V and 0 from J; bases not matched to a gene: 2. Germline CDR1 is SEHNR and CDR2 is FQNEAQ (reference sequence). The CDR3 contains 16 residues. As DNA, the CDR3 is TGTGCCAGCAGCTTAAAGACTAGCGGGAGCACAGATACGCAGTATTTT. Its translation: CASSLKTSGSTDTQYF.

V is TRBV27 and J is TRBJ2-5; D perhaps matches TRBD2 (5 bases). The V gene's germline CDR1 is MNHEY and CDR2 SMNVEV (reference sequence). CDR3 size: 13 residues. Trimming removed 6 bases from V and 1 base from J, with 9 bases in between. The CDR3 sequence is CASSLALQETQYF. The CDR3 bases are TGTGCCAGCAGCCTAGCCCTCCAAGAGACCCAGTACTTC.

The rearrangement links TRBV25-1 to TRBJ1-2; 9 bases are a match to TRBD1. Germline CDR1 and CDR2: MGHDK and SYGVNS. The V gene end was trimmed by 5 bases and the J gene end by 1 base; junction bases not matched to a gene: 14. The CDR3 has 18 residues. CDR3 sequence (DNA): TGTGCCAGCAGTCCAACGCTCGGACAGGGGCCAATTAACTATGGCTACACCTTC. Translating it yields CASSPTLGQGPINYGYTF.

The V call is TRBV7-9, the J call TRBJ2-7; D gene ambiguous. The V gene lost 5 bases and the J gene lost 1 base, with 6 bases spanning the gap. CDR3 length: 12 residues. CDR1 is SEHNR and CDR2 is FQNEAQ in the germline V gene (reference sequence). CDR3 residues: CASSAQSYEQYF. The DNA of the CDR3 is TGTGCCAGCAGCGCACAGTCCTACGAGCAGTACTTC. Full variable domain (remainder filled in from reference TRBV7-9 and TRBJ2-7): DTGVSQNPRHKITKRGQNVTFRCDPISEHNRLYWYRQTLGQGPEFLTYFQNEAQLEKSRLLSDRFSAERPKGSFSTLEIQRTEQGDSAMYLCASSAQSYEQYFGPGTRLTVT.

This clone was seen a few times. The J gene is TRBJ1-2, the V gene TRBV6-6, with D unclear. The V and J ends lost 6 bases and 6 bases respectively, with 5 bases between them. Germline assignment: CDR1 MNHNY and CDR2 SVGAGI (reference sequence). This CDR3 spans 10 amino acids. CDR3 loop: CASRSDGYTF. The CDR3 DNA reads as TGTGCCAGCAGATCGGATGGCTACACCTTC.

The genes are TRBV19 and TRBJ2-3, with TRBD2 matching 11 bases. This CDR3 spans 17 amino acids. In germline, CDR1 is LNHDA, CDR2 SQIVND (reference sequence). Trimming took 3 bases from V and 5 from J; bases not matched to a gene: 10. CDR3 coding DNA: TGTGCCAGTAGTATTAGGCCTTCTAGCGGGGGGATAGATACGCAGTATTTT. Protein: CASSIRPSSGGIDTQYF.

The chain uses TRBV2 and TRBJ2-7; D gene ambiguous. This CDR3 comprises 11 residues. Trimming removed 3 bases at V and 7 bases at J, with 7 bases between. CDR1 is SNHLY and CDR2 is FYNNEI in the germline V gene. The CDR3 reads CASSDLDEQYF. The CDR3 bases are TGTGCCAGCAGTGATTTAGATGAGCAGTACTTC. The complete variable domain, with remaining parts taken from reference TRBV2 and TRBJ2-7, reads EPEVTQTPSHQVTQMGQEVILRCVPISNHLYFYWYRQILGQKVEFLVSFYNNEISEKSEIFDDQFSVERPDGSNFTLKIRSTKLEDSAMYFCASSDLDEQYFGPGTRLTVT.